These T cell receptor beta chains were read from a single sample in a study of T cell repertoires in cytomegalovirus infection. One entry per CDR3 protein, called by TCRdb with MiXCR from the reads. The sample carries approximately 910,000 distinct CDR3 sequences, around 32% recorded once. No cognate antigen is known for these TCRs. The sample here was cultured CD8+ T cells from PBMCs, taken from culture after CMV antigen stimulation. These TCRs come from a human donor in good health (CMV status not recorded). Some clones in this sample may be carry-over from other donors' samples. The CDR3 runs from the conserved cysteine through the conserved F or W. A D gene is named only where the DNA matches it firmly.

D gene: TRBD1
V gene: TRBV5-6
CDR3 protein: CASSSVGTAKAFF

D gene: TRBD1
V gene: TRBV5-1
CDR3 protein: CASSPGQGFGNEQFF

D gene: .
V gene: TRBV25-1
CDR3 protein: CASSVSAGNTEAFF

D gene: .
V gene: TRBV20-1
CDR3 protein: CSARDGMGGPYNEQFF

D gene: .
V gene: TRBV3-1
CDR3 protein: CASSQAPYYQEKAQYF

D gene: TRBD1
V gene: TRBV4-2
CDR3 protein: CASSPNPGQGADTQYF

D gene: TRBD2
V gene: TRBV13
CDR3 protein: CASSLGPSGDEVDTQYF

D gene: .
V gene: TRBV7-3
CDR3 protein: CASSSTPNTGELFF

D gene: .
V gene: TRBV6-1
CDR3 protein: CASSPRQYTEAFF

D gene: .
V gene: TRBV7-8
CDR3 protein: CASSLAGRGNFEQYF

D gene: TRBD1
V gene: TRBV7-9
CDR3 protein: CASSLVGTGAYTEAFF

D gene: TRBD1
V gene: TRBV7-6
CDR3 protein: CASSTRQGSSYNEQFF

D gene: .
V gene: TRBV5-4
CDR3 protein: CASSLRREIPFQETQYF

D gene: .
V gene: TRBV6-2/TRBV6-3
CDR3 protein: CASRHRATDHYGYTF

D gene: .
V gene: TRBV7-2
CDR3 protein: CASSLAPTANYGYTF